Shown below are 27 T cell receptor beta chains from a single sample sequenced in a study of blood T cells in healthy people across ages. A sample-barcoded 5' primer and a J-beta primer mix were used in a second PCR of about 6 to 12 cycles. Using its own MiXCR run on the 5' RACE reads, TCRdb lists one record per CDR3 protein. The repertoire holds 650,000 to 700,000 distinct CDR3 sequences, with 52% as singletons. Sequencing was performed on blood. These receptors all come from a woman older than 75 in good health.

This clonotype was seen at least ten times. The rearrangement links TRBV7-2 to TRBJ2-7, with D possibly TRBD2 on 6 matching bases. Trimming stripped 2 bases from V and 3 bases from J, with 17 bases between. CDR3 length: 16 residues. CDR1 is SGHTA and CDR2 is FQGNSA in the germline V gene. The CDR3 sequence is CASSLNPAEEGYEQYF. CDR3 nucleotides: TGTGCCAGCAGCTTAAACCCGGCCGAGGAGGGCTACGAGCAGTACTTC.

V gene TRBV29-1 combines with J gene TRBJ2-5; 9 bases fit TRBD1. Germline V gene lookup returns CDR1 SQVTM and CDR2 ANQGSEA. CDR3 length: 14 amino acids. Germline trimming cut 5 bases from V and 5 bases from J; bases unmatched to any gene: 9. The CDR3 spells CSVNTGGFGETQYF. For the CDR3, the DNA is TGCAGCGTTAATACAGGGGGCTTTGGGGAGACCCAGTACTTC.

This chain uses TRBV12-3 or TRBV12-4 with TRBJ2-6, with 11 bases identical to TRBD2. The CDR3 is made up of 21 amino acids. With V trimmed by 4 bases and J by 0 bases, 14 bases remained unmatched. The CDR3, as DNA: TGTGCCAGCAGTTCCACCGACGGACTAGCGGGCATAAACTCTGGGGCCAACGTCCTGACTTTC. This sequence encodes CASSSTDGLAGINSGANVLTF.

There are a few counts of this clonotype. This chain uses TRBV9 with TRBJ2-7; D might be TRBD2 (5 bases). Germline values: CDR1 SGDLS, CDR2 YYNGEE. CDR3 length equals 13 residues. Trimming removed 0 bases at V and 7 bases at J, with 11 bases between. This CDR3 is CASSVAPTGEQYF. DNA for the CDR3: TGTGCCAGCAGCGTAGCGCCCACGGGGGAGCAGTACTTC.

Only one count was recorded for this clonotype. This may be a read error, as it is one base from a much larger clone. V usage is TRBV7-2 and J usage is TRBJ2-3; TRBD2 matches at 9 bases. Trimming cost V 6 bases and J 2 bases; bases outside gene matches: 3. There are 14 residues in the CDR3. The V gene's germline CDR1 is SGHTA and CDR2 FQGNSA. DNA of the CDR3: TGTGCCAGCAGAGTAGCGGGGGACACAGATACGCAGTATTTT. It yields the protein CASRVAGDTDTQYF.

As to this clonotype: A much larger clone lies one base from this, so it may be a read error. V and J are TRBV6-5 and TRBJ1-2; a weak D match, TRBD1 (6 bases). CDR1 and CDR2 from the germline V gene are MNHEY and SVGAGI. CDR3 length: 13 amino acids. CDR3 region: CANSYREGYGYTF. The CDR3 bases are TGTGCCAACAGTTACAGGGAAGGCTATGGCTACACCTTC.

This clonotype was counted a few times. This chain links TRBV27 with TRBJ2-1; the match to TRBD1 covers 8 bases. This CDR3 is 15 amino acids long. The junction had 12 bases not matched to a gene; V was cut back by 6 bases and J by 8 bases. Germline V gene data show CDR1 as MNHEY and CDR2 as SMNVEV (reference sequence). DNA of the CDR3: TGTGCCAGCAGCCCTACAGGGGGGTTCAGGCATGAGCAGTTCTTC. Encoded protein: CASSPTGGFRHEQFF.

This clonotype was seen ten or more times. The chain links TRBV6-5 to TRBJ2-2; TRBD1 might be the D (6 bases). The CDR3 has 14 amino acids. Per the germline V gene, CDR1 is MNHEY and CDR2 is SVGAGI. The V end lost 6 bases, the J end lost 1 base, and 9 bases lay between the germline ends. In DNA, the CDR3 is TGTGCCAGCAGGCAGGGACAGAACACCGGGGAGCTGTTTTTT. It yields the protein CASRQGQNTGELFF.

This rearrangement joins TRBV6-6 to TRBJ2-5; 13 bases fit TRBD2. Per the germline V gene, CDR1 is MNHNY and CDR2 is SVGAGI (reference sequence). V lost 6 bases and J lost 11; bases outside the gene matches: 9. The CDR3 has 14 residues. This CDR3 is CASRGGLAGQEQYF. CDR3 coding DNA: TGTGCCAGCAGGGGGGGACTAGCGGGACAGGAGCAGTACTTC.

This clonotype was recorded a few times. CDR3 region: CASRGGTGVYLVAGELFF. For the CDR3, the DNA is TGTGCCAGCAGGGGCGGGACAGGGGTTTACCTGGTGGCCGGGGAGCTGTTTTTT. The rearrangement joins TRBV12-3 or TRBV12-4 to TRBJ2-2, with 10 bases fitting TRBD1. This CDR3 region has 18 residues. The V segment lost 6 bases and the J segment 6 bases; nucleotides outside the gene matches: 16.

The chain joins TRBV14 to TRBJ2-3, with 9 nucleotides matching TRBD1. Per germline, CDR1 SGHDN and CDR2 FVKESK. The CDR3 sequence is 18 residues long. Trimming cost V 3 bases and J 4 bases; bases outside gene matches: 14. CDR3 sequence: CASSHQGGDRASPDTQYF. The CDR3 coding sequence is TGTGCCAGCAGCCACCAAGGGGGGGACAGGGCGAGCCCAGATACGCAGTATTTT.

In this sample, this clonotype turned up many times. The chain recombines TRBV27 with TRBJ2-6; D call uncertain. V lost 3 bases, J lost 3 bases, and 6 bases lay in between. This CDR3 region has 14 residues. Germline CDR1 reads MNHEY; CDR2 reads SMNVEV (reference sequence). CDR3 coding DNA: TGTGCCAGCAGTTTCCGCGGTGGGGCCAACGTCCTGACTTTC. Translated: CASSFRGGANVLTF.

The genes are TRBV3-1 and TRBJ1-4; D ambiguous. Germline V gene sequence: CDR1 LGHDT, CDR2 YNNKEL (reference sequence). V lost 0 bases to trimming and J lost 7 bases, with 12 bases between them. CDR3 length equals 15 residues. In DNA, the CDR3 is TGTGCCAGCAGCCAAGATCTCGGGTGGGGTGAAAAACTGTTTTTT. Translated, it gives CASSQDLGWGEKLFF.

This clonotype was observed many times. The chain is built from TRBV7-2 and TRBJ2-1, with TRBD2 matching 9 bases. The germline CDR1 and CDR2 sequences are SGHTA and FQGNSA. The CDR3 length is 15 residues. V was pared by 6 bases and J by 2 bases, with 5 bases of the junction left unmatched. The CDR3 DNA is TGTGCCAGCAGTATAACTAGCGGGCCCTACAATGAGCAGTTCTTC. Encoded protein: CASSITSGPYNEQFF.

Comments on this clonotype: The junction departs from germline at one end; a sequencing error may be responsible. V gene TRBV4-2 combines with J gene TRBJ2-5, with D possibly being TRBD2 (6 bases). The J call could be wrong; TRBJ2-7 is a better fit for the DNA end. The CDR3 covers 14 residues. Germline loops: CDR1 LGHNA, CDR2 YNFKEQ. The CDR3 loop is CAGSHGDSPYEQYF. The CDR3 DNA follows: TGTGCCGGCAGCCACGGGGACTCGCCGTACGAGCAGTACTTC.

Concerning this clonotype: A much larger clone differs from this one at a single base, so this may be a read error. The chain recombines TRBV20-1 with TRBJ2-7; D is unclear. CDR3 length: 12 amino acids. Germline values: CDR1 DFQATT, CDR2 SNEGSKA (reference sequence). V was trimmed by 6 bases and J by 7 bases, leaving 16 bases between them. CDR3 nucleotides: TGCAGTGCCCGTTCAGGCTTCACTGAGCAGTACTTC. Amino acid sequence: CSARSGFTEQYF.

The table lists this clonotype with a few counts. The CDR3 DNA follows: TGTGCCATCAGTGAGTCGAGCTTGCTTTCGAACACCGGGGAGCTGTTTTTT. This encodes CAISESSLLSNTGELFF. The genes are TRBV10-3 and TRBJ2-2, with unresolved D. In germline, CDR1 is ENHRY, CDR2 SYGVKD. This CDR3 comprises 17 residues. V lost 0 bases to trimming and J lost 0 bases, with 11 bases between them.

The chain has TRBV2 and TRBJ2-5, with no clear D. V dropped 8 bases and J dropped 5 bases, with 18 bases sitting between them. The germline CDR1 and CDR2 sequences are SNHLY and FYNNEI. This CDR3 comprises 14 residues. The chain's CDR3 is CASGEGAIGETQYF. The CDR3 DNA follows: TGTGCCAGCGGGGAAGGAGCTATAGGGGAGACCCAGTACTTC. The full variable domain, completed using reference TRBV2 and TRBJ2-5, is EPEVTQTPSHQVTQMGQEVILRCVPISNHLYFYWYRQILGQKVEFLVSFYNNEISEKSEIFDDQFSVERPDGSNFTLKIRSTKLEDSAMYFCASGEGAIGETQYFGPGTRLLVL.

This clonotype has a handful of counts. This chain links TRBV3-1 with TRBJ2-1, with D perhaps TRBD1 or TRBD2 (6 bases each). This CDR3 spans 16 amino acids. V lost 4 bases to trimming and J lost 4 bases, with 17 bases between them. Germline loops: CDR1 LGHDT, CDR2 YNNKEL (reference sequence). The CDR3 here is CASSPKGGPGYNEQFF. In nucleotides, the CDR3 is TGTGCCAGCAGCCCCAAGGGGGGCCCCGGGTACAATGAGCAGTTCTTC.

DNA for the CDR3: TGTGCCATCAGTGAGTCTAGCCTCGTTCGCGATACGCAGTATTTT. This translates into CAISESSLVRDTQYF. This chain connects TRBV10-3 to TRBJ2-3; D is uncertain. The ends were cut back, 0 bases at V and 6 bases at J, with 13 bases in the middle. The germline V gene has CDR1 ENHRY and CDR2 SYGVKD. This CDR3 has 15 residues.

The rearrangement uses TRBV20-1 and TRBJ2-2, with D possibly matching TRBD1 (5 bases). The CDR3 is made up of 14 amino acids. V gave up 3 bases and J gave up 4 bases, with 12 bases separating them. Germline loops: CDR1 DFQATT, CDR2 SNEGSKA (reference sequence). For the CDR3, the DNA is TGCAGTGCTAGTTTTAGGGGCGGCACCGGGGAGCTGTTTTTT. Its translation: CSASFRGGTGELFF.

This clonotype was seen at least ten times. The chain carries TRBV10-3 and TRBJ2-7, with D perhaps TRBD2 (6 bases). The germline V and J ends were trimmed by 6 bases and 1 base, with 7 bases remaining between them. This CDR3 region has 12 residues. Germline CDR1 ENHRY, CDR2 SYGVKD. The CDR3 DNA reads TGTGCCATCAGCGGGGGATCCTACGAGCAGTACTTC. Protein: CAISGGSYEQYF.

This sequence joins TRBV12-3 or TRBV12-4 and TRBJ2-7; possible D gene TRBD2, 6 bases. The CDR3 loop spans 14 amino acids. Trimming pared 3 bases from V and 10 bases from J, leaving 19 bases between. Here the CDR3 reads CASSLPGTATAQYF. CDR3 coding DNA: TGTGCCAGCAGTTTGCCCGGGACTGCCACGGCCCAGTACTTC.

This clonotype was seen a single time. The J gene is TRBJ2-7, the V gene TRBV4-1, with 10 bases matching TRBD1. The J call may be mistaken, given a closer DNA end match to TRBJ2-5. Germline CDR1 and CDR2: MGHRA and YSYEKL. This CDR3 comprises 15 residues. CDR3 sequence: CASSQVGQGLETQYF. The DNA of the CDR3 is TGCGCCAGCAGCCAAGTGGGACAGGGGTTAGAGACCCAGTACTTC.

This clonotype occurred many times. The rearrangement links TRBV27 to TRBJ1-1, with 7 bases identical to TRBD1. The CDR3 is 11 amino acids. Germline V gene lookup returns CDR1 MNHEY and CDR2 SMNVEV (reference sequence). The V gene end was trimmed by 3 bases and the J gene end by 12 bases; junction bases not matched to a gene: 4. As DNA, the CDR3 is TGTGCCAGCAGTTTGACAGGGATTACTTTCTTT. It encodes CASSLTGITFF.

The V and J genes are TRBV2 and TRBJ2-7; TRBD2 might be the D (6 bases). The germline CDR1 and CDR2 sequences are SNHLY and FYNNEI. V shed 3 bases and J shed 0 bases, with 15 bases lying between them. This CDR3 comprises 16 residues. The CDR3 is CASSESGLASSYEQYF. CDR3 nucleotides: TGTGCCAGCAGTGAGTCGGGACTCGCTAGCTCCTACGAGCAGTACTTC.

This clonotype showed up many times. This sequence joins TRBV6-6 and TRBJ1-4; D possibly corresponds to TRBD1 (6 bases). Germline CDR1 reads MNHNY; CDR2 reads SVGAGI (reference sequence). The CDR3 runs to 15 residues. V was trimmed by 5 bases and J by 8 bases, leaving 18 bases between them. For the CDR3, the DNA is TGTGCCAGCAGTGGCACACAGGGTTCGCAAGAAAAACTGTTTTTT. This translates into CASSGTQGSQEKLFF.